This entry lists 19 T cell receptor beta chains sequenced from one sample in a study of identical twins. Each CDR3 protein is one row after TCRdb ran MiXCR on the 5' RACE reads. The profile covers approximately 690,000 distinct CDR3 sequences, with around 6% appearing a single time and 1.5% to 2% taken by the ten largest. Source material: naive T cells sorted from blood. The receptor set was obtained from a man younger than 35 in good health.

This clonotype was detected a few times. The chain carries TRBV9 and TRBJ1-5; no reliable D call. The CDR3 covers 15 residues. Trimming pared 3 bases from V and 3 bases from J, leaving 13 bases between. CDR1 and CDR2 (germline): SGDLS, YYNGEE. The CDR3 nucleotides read TGTGCCAGCAGCGCCTTGGACTCCGACAATCAGCCCCAGCATTTT. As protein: CASSALDSDNQPQHF. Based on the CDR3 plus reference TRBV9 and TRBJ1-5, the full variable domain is DSGVTQTPKHLITATGQRVTLRCSPRSGDLSVYWYQQSLDQGLQFLIQYYNGEERAKGNILERFSAQQFPDLHSELNLSSLELGDSALYFCASSALDSDNQPQHFGDGTRLSIL.

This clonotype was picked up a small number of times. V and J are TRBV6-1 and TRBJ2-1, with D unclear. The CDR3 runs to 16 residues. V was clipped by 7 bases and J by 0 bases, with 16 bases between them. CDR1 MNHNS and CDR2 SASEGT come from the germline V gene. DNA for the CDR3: TGTGCCAGCACCTCTTATATCGGGTTCTCCTACAATGAGCAGTTCTTC. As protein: CASTSYIGFSYNEQFF.

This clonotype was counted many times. CDR3 in amino acids: CASSPREGQSTDTQYF. CDR3 bases: TGTGCCAGCAGCCCCCGTGAGGGACAGAGCACAGATACGCAGTATTTT. This chain uses TRBV9 with TRBJ2-3; 7 nucleotides agree with TRBD1. Trimming removed 4 bases from V and 0 bases from J; junction bases left unmatched: 8. The CDR3 sequence is 16 residues long. Germline CDR1 reads SGDLS; CDR2 reads YYNGEE.

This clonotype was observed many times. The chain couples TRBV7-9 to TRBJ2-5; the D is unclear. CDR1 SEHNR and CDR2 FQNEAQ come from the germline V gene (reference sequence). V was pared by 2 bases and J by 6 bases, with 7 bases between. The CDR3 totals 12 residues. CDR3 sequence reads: CASSLYLKTQYF. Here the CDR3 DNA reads TGTGCCAGCAGCTTATATCTGAAGACCCAGTACTTC.

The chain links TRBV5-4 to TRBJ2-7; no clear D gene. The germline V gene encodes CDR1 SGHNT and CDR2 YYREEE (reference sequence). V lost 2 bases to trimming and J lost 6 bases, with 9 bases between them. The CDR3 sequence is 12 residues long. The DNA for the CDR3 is TGTGCCAGCAGCTTCGGGTCCCTCGAGCAGTACGTC. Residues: CASSFGSLEQYV.

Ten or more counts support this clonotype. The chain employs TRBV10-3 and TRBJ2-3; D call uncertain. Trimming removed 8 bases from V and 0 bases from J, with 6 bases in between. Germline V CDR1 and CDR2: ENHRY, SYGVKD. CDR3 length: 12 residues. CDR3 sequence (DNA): TGTGCCATCGGCACTAGCACAGATACGCAGTATTTT. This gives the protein CAIGTSTDTQYF.

The CDR3 nucleotides read TGTGCCAGCAGCTCGGGTCTAGGGACAGGGGTGCCCTCCTCCTACAATGAGCAGTTCTTC. Protein sequence: CASSSGLGTGVPSSYNEQFF. The chain carries TRBV11-1 and TRBJ2-1, with 10 positions matching TRBD1. J gave up 0 bases and V 4 bases, and 15 bases lay outside the gene matches. CDR3 length: 20 residues. Germline V gives CDR1 SGHAT, CDR2 FQDESV (reference sequence).

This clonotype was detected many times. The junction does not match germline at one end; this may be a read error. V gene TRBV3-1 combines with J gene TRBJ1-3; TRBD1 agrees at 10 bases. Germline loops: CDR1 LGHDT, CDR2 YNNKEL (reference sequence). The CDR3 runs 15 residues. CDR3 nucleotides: TGTGCCAGCAGCCAAGATCCGTCATTCGGGACAGGGGAAGATTTT. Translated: CASSQDPSFGTGEDF. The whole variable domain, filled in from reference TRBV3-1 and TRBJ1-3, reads DTAVSQTPKYLVTQMGNDKSIKCEQNLGHDTMYWYKQDSKKFLKIMFSYNNKELIINETVPNRFSPKSPDKAHLNLHINSLELGDSAVYFCASSQDPSFGTGEDFGEGSWLTVV.

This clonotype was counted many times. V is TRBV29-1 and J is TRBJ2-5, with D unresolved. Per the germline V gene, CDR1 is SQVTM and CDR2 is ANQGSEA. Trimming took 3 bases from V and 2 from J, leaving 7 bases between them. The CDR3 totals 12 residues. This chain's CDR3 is CSVELPQETQYF. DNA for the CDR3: TGCAGCGTTGAGCTACCACAAGAGACCCAGTACTTC. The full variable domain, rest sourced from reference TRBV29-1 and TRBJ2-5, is SAVISQKPSRDICQRGTSLTIQCQVDSQVTMMFWYRQQPGQSLTLIATANQGSEATYESGFVIDKFPISRPNLTFSTLTVSNMSPEDSSIYLCSVELPQETQYFGPGTRLLVL.

The chain's CDR3 is CASSQLTTREAFF. CDR3 sequence (DNA): TGTGCCAGCAGCCAATTGACTACCAGAGAAGCTTTCTTT. The gene calls are TRBV3-1 and TRBJ1-1; no clear D gene. Germline V gene sequence: CDR1 LGHDT, CDR2 YNNKEL (reference sequence). V lost 2 bases, J lost 8 bases, and 12 bases lay in between. This CDR3 contains 13 residues. Based on the CDR3 plus reference TRBV3-1 and TRBJ1-1, the full variable domain is DTAVSQTPKYLVTQMGNDKSIKCEQNLGHDTMYWYKQDSKKFLKIMFSYNNKELIINETVPNRFSPKSPDKAHLNLHINSLELGDSAVYFCASSQLTTREAFFGQGTRLTVV.

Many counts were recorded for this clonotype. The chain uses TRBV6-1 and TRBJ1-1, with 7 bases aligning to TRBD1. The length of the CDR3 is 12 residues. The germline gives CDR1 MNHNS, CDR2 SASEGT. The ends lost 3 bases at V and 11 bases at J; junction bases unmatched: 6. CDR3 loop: CASSDTGAPAFF. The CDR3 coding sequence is TGTGCCAGCAGTGATACAGGGGCTCCTGCTTTCTTT.

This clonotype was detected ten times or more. The CDR3 here is CASSLAPGLAGVVYNEQFF. As DNA, the CDR3 is TGCGCCAGCAGCTTGGCCCCGGGACTAGCGGGAGTGGTGTACAATGAGCAGTTCTTC. The genes are TRBV5-1 and TRBJ2-1; 14 nucleotides align to TRBD2. Germline V lookup: CDR1 SGHRS, CDR2 YFSETQ. With 0 bases clipped from V and 4 bases from J, the junction kept 9 bases outside the gene matches. This CDR3 spans 19 amino acids.

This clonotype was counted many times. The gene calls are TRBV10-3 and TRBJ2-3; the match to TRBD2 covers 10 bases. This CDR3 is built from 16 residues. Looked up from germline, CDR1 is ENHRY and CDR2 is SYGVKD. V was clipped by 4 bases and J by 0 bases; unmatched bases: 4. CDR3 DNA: TGTGCCATCAGTGTCCGGACTAGCGGAAGCACAGATACGCAGTATTTT. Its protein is CAISVRTSGSTDTQYF.

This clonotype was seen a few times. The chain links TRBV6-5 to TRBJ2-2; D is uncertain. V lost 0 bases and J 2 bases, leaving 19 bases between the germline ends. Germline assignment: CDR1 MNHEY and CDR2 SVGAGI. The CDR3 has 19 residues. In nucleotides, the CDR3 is TGTGCCAGCAGTTACTCGACGTTGTTGCGGAACAAAAACACCGGGGAGCTGTTTTTT. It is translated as CASSYSTLLRNKNTGELFF.

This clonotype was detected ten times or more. The CDR3 nucleotides read TGCAGCTCCAAAATTTTACCGGGACTAGTCTCCTACAATGAGCAGTTCTTC. The encoded protein is CSSKILPGLVSYNEQFF. The rearrangement links TRBV29-1 to TRBJ2-1; 8 bases match TRBD2. This CDR3 spans 17 amino acids. Germline V CDR1 and CDR2: SQVTM, ANQGSEA. After removal of 8 bases from V and 0 bases from J, the junction contained 15 bases not matched to a gene.

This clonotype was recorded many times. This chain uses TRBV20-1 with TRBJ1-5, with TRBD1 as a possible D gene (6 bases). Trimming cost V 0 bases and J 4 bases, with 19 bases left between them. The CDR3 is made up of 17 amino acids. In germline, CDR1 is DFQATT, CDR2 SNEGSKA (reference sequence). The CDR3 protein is CSARDPSQGIKNQPQHF. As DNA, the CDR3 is TGCAGTGCTAGAGATCCCTCTCAGGGGATTAAGAATCAGCCCCAGCATTTT.

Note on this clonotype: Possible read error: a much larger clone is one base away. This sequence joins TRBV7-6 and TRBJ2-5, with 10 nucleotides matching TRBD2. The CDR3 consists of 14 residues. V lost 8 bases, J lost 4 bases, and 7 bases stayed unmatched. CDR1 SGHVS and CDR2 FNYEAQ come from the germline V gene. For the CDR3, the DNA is TGTGCCAGCCGCGCCATAGCGGGAGGAGAGACCCAGTACTTC. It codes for CASRAIAGGETQYF.

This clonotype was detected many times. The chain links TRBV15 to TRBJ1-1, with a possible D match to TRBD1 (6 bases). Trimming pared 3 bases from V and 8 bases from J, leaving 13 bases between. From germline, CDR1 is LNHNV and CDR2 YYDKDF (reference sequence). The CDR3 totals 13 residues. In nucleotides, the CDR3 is TGTGCCACCAGCAGTGACAGGAGTTCGGAAGCTTTCTTT. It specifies CATSSDRSSEAFF.

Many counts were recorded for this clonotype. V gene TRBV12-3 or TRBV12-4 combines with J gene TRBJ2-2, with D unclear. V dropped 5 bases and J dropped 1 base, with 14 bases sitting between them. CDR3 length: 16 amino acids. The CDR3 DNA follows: TGTGCCAGCAGTCCCGGAAGAGTGGAGAACACCGGGGAGCTGTTTTTT. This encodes CASSPGRVENTGELFF.